These 12 T cell receptor beta chains originate from one sample sequenced in a study of blood T cell repertoires in COVID-19. Only in-frame clones appear in the TCRdb table, and some are missing; sequencing was by immunoSEQ multiplex PCR. The data hold roughly 68,000 clones, with nearly 90% observed a single time. Sequencing was done on a sample of peripheral blood. The receptors derive from a woman between 45 and 60 years old with COVID-19, enrolled during active disease.

CDR3: CASSPWREPVGELFF. CDR3 nucleotides: TGTGCCAGCAGTCCCTGGCGGGAGCCGGTCGGGGAGCTGTTTTTT. V usage is TRBV28 and J usage is TRBJ2-2; 7 bases are shared with TRBD2. The ends lost 5 bases at V and 7 bases at J; junction bases unmatched: 10. There are 15 residues in the CDR3. Germline CDR1 reads MDHEN; CDR2 reads SYDVKM.

This clone was seen only once. The chain carries TRBV4-1 and TRBJ1-2; possible D gene TRBD1, 5 bases. Germline V gives CDR1 MGHRA, CDR2 YSYEKL. This CDR3 has 15 amino acids. Between the trimmed V and J ends, which lost 1 base and 4 bases, there was a span of 13 bases. CDR3 sequence (DNA): TGCGCCAGCAGCCAAGTAAGGGGCGGCCTCTATGGCTACACCTTC. Amino acids: CASSQVRGGLYGYTF.

Remarks on this clone: At one boundary the junction diverges from the germline segment, which might be a read error. The chain uses TRBV7-7 and TRBJ2-5, with TRBD2 matching 12 bases. CDR3 length equals 15 residues. Germline V gene sequence: CDR1 SSHAT, CDR2 FNYEAQ (reference sequence). CDR3: CASSPLAGGGETQYF. The CDR3 nucleotides read TGTGCTAGCAGCCCTCTAGCGGGAGGGGGCGAGACCCAGTACTTC.

The chain couples TRBV7-8 to TRBJ2-2; TRBD2 is a possible D gene (6 bases). Germline CDR1 reads SGHVS; CDR2 reads FQNEAQ. CDR3 length equals 14 residues. The germline V and J ends were trimmed by 5 bases and 6 bases, with 13 bases remaining between them. Here the CDR3 reads CASSPGGVSGELFF. CDR3 DNA sequence: TGTGCCAGCAGCCCAGGAGGGGTCTCCGGGGAGCTGTTTTTT.

The V call is TRBV24-1, the J call TRBJ2-5; TRBD2 agrees at 13 bases. This CDR3 is 16 amino acids long. CDR1 KGHDR and CDR2 SFDVKD come from the germline V gene. The junction had 7 bases not matched to a gene; V was cut back by 4 bases and J by 6 bases. The CDR3 DNA reads as TGTGCCACCAGTGACCAGGGACTAGCGGGGTCGAAGACCCAGTACTTC. Encoded protein: CATSDQGLAGSKTQYF.

The gene calls are TRBV30 and TRBJ2-3, with 11 bases that match TRBD2. In germline, CDR1 is GTSNPN, CDR2 SVGIG (reference sequence). The trim removed 6 bases at V and 7 bases at J, leaving 6 bases unmatched. The CDR3 contains 13 residues. CDR3 coding DNA: TGTGCCTGCCTTCTAGCGGGAGGCTATACGCAGTATTTT. This translates into CACLLAGGYTQYF.

The V and J genes are TRBV5-5 and TRBJ1-5, with TRBD1 matching over 10 bases. The J segment lost 9 bases and the V segment lost 6 bases, leaving 9 bases of the junction unmatched. The germline CDR1 and CDR2 sequences are SGHKS and YYEKEE (reference sequence). The CDR3 has 14 residues. The DNA for the CDR3 is TGTGCCAGCACCCGGGACAGGGGCTCGCGGCCCCAGCATTTT. Translation: CASTRDRGSRPQHF. Looking up the rest from reference TRBV5-5 and TRBJ1-5 gives the full variable domain: DAGVTQSPTHLIKTRGQQVTLRCSPISGHKSVSWYQQVLGQGPQFIFQYYEKEERGRGNFPDRFSARQFPNYSSELNVNALLLGDSALYLCASTRDRGSRPQHFGDGTRLSIL.

The V and J genes are TRBV28 and TRBJ1-1; TRBD1 matches at 7 bases. After removal of 8 bases from V and 4 bases from J, the junction contained 13 bases not matched to a gene. Germline CDR1 and CDR2: MDHEN and SYDVKM. The CDR3 has 15 amino acids. The CDR3, as DNA: TGTGCCAGCCAGGCCTCCGGGCAGGGGGGCACTGAAGCTTTCTTT. It translates to CASQASGQGGTEAFF.

This clone was found once. V is TRBV27 and J is TRBJ2-1; 12 bases line up with TRBD2. From germline, CDR1 is MNHEY and CDR2 SMNVEV (reference sequence). With V trimmed by 5 bases and J by 3 bases, 11 bases remained unmatched. The CDR3 has 18 residues. Here the CDR3 DNA reads TGTGCCAGCAGTAACCCGGGACTAGCGGGTTGGGTCTACAATGAGCAGTTCTTC. It encodes CASSNPGLAGWVYNEQFF.

This clone was seen a handful of times. The chain recombines TRBV3-1 (or the pseudogene TRBV3-2) with TRBJ2-5, with a possible D match to TRBD2 (7 bases). Between the trimmed V and J ends, which lost 3 bases and 4 bases, there was a span of 15 bases. This CDR3 region has 15 residues. CDR1 is LGHDT and CDR2 is YNNKEL in the germline V gene (reference sequence). The DNA for the CDR3 is TGTGCCAGCAGCCACACCAGGGGAGGGGGAGAGACCCAGTACTTC. Translated, it gives CASSHTRGGGETQYF.

The chain combines TRBV12-5 with TRBJ2-5, with D perhaps TRBD2 (6 bases). The germline gives CDR1 LGHNT, CDR2 FRNRAP. The CDR3 loop spans 13 amino acids. The V end was cut by 5 bases, the J end by 7 bases, with 14 bases between. The CDR3: CASGHGTPGTQYF. CDR3 nucleotide sequence: TGTGCTAGTGGTCACGGGACTCCGGGGACCCAGTACTTC.

The chain joins TRBV7-2 to TRBJ2-1; no clear D. V shed 3 bases and J shed 0 bases, with 9 bases lying between them. Germline-derived CDR1 and CDR2 are SGHTA and FQGNSA. The CDR3 is 15 amino acids. Written as DNA, the CDR3 is TGTGCCAGCAGCTTGGCTAGGCTCTCCTACAATGAGCAGTTCTTC. This codes for CASSLARLSYNEQFF.